Presented here are 32 T cell receptor beta chains from one specimen sequenced in a study of cytomegalovirus exposure and HLA in healthy donors (TCRdb year 2017). Library preparation was by the immunoSEQ multiplex PCR assay. For the multiplex PCR, a mixture combining 60 forward primers for TCR Vbeta segments and 13 reverse primers for TCR Jbeta segments was used. TCRdb holds this immuneACCESS table with in-frame rearrangements only. Some clones are missing; in checked studies, unresolved V genes explain under half, and the rest has no known cause. The table for this sample lists 200,000 to 250,000 clones; 79% of them were counted only once. Less than 2% of the sample rests with the top ten. The source material was PBMCs. These TCRs come from a man aged 45 to 65 in good health and CMV-seronegative.

The rearrangement joins TRBV19 to TRBJ1-5; 8 positions match TRBD1. Unmatched junction bases numbered 15, after V lost 8 bases and J lost 6 bases. CDR3 length equals 16 residues. In germline, CDR1 is LNHDA, CDR2 SQIVND (reference sequence). The CDR3 DNA sequence: TGTGCCAGTGGAGTATATAACCGGGACAGGTCTCAGCCCCAGCATTTT. This codes for CASGVYNRDRSQPQHF.

The CDR3: CASSQNPTGGAYGYTF. CDR3 nucleotide sequence: TGCGCCAGCAGCCAAAACCCAACAGGGGGCGCCTATGGCTACACCTTC. V is TRBV4-1 and J is TRBJ1-2, with TRBD1 identical over 9 bases. Trimming took 2 bases from V and 4 from J; bases not matched to a gene: 8. The CDR3 is made up of 16 amino acids. Germline V gives CDR1 MGHRA, CDR2 YSYEKL.

As regards this clone: At one of its ends the junction is not consistent with the germline gene, which may arise from a read error. The chain has TRBV5-6 and TRBJ2-5, with 8 bases matching TRBD1. The CDR3 is made up of 15 amino acids. Looked up from germline, CDR1 is SGHDT and CDR2 is YYEEEE. The CDR3 loop is CACSFNRGILETQYF. In nucleotides, the CDR3 is TGTGCCTGCAGCTTTAACAGGGGGATCCTCGAGACCCAGTACTTC.

This chain connects TRBV6-5 to TRBJ2-7; 9 bases line up with TRBD1. Trimming at V came to 0 bases and at J to 0 bases, leaving 3 bases not matched to a gene. CDR1 MNHEY and CDR2 SVGAGI come from the germline V gene. There are 16 residues in the CDR3. CDR3 amino acids: CASSYSRTGVSYEQYF. CDR3 in DNA: TGTGCCAGCAGTTACTCGAGGACAGGGGTCTCCTACGAGCAGTACTTC.

The chain combines TRBV29-1 with TRBJ2-2, with 7 bases fitting TRBD1. The CDR3 extends over 16 amino acids. V was pared by 2 bases and J by 4 bases, with 10 bases of the junction left unmatched. Per germline, CDR1 SQVTM and CDR2 ANQGSEA. The CDR3 DNA reads TGCAGCGTTGAAATATATGACAGGGTACCCACCGGGGAGCTGTTTTTT. Protein product: CSVEIYDRVPTGELFF.

This sequence joins TRBV7-9 and TRBJ1-4, with D uncertain. Per the germline V gene, CDR1 is SEHNR and CDR2 is FQNEAQ (reference sequence). This CDR3 spans 15 amino acids. Trimming cost V 3 bases and J 0 bases, with 8 bases left between them. CDR3 sequence (DNA): TGTGCCAGCAGCTTCCCACAGACAACTAATGAAAAACTGTTTTTT. Translation: CASSFPQTTNEKLFF.

The chain is built from TRBV5-1 and TRBJ2-6; D remains unclear. CDR3 length equals 13 residues. V lost 1 base, J lost 4 bases, and 3 bases lay in between. Per the germline V gene, CDR1 is SGHRS and CDR2 is YFSETQ. CDR3 residues: CASSLSGANVLTF. The CDR3 DNA sequence: TGCGCCAGCAGCTTGAGCGGGGCCAACGTCCTGACTTTC.

CDR3: CASSFYRGAETQYF. CDR3 DNA sequence: TGTGCCAGCAGCTTTTACAGGGGAGCGGAGACCCAGTACTTC. This chain connects TRBV5-4 to TRBJ2-5; TRBD1 aligns across 7 bases. The V gene's germline CDR1 is SGHNT and CDR2 YYREEE (reference sequence). The CDR3 totals 14 residues. The J segment lost 5 bases and the V segment lost 2 bases, leaving 6 bases of the junction unmatched.

The gene calls are TRBV30 and TRBJ1-5; no reliable D call. CDR1 GTSNPN and CDR2 SVGIG come from the germline V gene (reference sequence). Trimming took off 5 bases at V and 5 bases at J, with 13 bases between the two ends. This CDR3 has 13 amino acids. The CDR3 protein is CAWSGREDQPQHF. CDR3 in DNA: TGTGCCTGGTCGGGGAGGGAAGATCAGCCCCAGCATTTT.

This chain links TRBV7-2 with TRBJ2-2, with 8 bases identical to TRBD1. CDR1 is SGHTA and CDR2 is FQGNSA in the germline V gene. The V and J ends lost 4 bases and 3 bases, in that order; junction bases with no gene match: 10. The CDR3 totals 17 residues. The CDR3 DNA reads TGTGCCAGCAGCTCTAGGGTTAGCAGGGGGCACACCGGGGAGCTGTTTTTT. It is translated as CASSSRVSRGHTGELFF.

The chain couples TRBV6-1 to TRBJ2-1, with a possible D match to TRBD2 (6 bases). This CDR3 is 14 amino acids long. V was clipped by 10 bases and J by 7 bases, with 20 bases between them. The germline CDR1 and CDR2 sequences are MNHNS and SASEGT. In nucleotides, the CDR3 is TGTGCCACCACGGAGGGGAGGCGGGCAAATGAGCAGTTCTTC. Translated, it gives CATTEGRRANEQFF.

Regarding this clone: At one end, the junction sequence differs from germline, possibly due to a read error. This chain connects TRBV7-3 to TRBJ2-3; 8 nucleotides agree with TRBD1. Germline V gene sequence: CDR1 SGHTA, CDR2 FQGTGA. The CDR3 has 14 amino acids. The CDR3, as DNA: TGTGCCAGCAGCTTGGACAGGGCGGCAGATACGCGGTATTTT. Translated: CASSLDRAADTRYF.

The rearrangement joins TRBV6-5 to TRBJ1-1, with D possibly being TRBD1 (5 bases). Germline CDR1 reads MNHEY; CDR2 reads SVGAGI. Trimming shortened V by 3 bases and J by 8 bases, and 16 bases separated the two germline ends. The CDR3 spans 14 residues. CDR3 sequence (DNA): TGTGCCAGCAGTTATCTTCGGGGGTTGGCGGAAGCTTTCTTT. This translates into CASSYLRGLAEAFF.

The rearrangement joins TRBV5-1 to TRBJ2-5; TRBD1 agrees at 8 bases. Unmatched junction bases numbered 4, after V lost 4 bases and J lost 5 bases. Germline V lookup: CDR1 SGHRS, CDR2 YFSETQ. This CDR3 is built from 13 residues. CDR3 sequence (DNA): TGCGCCAGCAGCGGACAGGGTTCGGAGACCCAGTACTTC. Amino acids: CASSGQGSETQYF.

The J gene is TRBJ2-3, the V gene TRBV27; 9 bases are shared with TRBD1. Trimming at V came to 5 bases and at J to 9 bases, leaving 9 bases not matched to a gene. This CDR3 is 14 amino acids long. Germline-derived CDR1 and CDR2 are MNHEY and SMNVEV (reference sequence). DNA of the CDR3: TGTGCCAGCAGTCTACCGGGACAGGGCATAACGCAGTATTTT. It yields the protein CASSLPGQGITQYF.

The chain joins TRBV7-3 to TRBJ1-2; D might be TRBD1 (6 bases). Trimming pared 5 bases from V and 4 bases from J, leaving 17 bases between. Germline V CDR1 and CDR2: SGHTA, FQGTGA. CDR3 length: 15 amino acids. CDR3 sequence: CASSPSGDRAYGYTF. The CDR3 DNA reads TGTGCCAGCAGCCCGTCAGGGGATAGGGCCTATGGCTACACCTTC.

V gene TRBV6-6 combines with J gene TRBJ2-4, with 9 positions matching TRBD1. The CDR3 totals 15 residues. Germline lookup yields CDR1 MNHNY and CDR2 SVGAGI (reference sequence). The trim removed 6 bases at V and 6 bases at J, leaving 9 bases unmatched. The CDR3 spells CASSGQGTELNIQYF. The CDR3 DNA sequence: TGTGCCAGCAGCGGACAGGGGACAGAGTTAAACATTCAGTACTTC.

This clone has a handful of counts. The V and J genes are TRBV2 and TRBJ2-1; D unclear. Looked up from germline, CDR1 is SNHLY and CDR2 is FYNNEI. The CDR3 is 11 amino acids. V was trimmed by 2 bases and J by 9 bases, leaving 5 bases between them. The chain's CDR3 is CASSELVEQFF. The DNA for the CDR3 is TGTGCCAGCAGTGAATTAGTTGAGCAGTTCTTC.

The chain uses TRBV5-1 and TRBJ2-7; 7 bases agree with TRBD2. CDR3 length equals 14 residues. The junction had 8 bases not matched to a gene; V was cut back by 6 bases and J by 2 bases. CDR1 SGHRS and CDR2 YFSETQ come from the germline V gene. The CDR3 reads CASKGAAGAYEQYF. CDR3 bases: TGCGCCAGCAAGGGCGCGGCGGGGGCCTACGAGCAGTACTTC.

Turning to this clone: One end of the junction is discordant with germline, which a read error may explain. The chain is built from TRBV6-1 and TRBJ1-2; tentatively, D is TRBD1 (6 bases). CDR3 size: 15 residues. CDR1 and CDR2 (germline): MNHNS, SASEGT. The CDR3, as DNA: TGTGCCAGCAATGAACTGGACAGCTTCAATTATGGCTACACCTTC. Encoded protein: CASNELDSFNYGYTF.

This clone occurred a few times. This chain uses TRBV5-1 with TRBJ2-1; the match to TRBD1 covers 8 bases. CDR3 length: 16 residues. With V trimmed by 0 bases and J by 5 bases, 7 bases remained unmatched. Germline assignment: CDR1 SGHRS and CDR2 YFSETQ. In nucleotides, the CDR3 is TGCGCCAGCAGCTTGGCCGGACAGGGCGGGGACAATGAGCAGTTCTTC. Protein sequence: CASSLAGQGGDNEQFF. Filled out from reference TRBV5-1 and TRBJ2-1, the complete variable domain reads KAGVTQTPRYLIKTRGQQVTLSCSPISGHRSVSWYQQTPGQGLQFLFEYFSETQRNKGNFPGRFSGRQFSNSRSEMNVSTLELGDSALYLCASSLAGQGGDNEQFFGPGTRLTVL.

V is TRBV28 and J is TRBJ2-2; D unresolved. Germline CDR1 MDHEN, CDR2 SYDVKM. Deletions cut 3 bases from V and 5 bases from J, with 7 bases between. The length of the CDR3 is 13 residues. CDR3 protein: CASSFRRTGELFF. CDR3 coding DNA: TGTGCCAGCAGTTTCCGGAGAACCGGGGAGCTGTTTTTT.

CDR3: CASSLIVGGETQYF. Written as DNA, the CDR3 is TGTGCCAGCAGTTTAATAGTAGGGGGAGAGACCCAGTACTTC. This sequence joins TRBV27 and TRBJ2-5, with a possible D match to TRBD1 (6 bases). This CDR3 comprises 14 residues. Germline assignment: CDR1 MNHEY and CDR2 SMNVEV (reference sequence). V was clipped by 2 bases and J by 4 bases, with 11 bases between them.

The chain has TRBV9 and TRBJ1-1, with no clear D. CDR1 is SGDLS, CDR2 YYNGEE, per germline. The CDR3 totals 13 residues. V was cut by 0 bases and J by 3 bases, with 6 bases left in between. This chain's CDR3 is CASSVDQYTEAFF. CDR3 bases: TGTGCCAGCAGCGTAGATCAGTACACTGAAGCTTTCTTT.

CDR3 in amino acids: CASTYSGSYEQYF. The CDR3 region has the DNA TGTGCCAGCACATATTCGGGTTCCTACGAGCAGTACTTC. J is TRBJ2-5 and V is TRBV28; D gene unclear. The J call may be faulty, since TRBJ2-7 better matches the DNA end. Per germline, CDR1 MDHEN and CDR2 SYDVKM. The CDR3 contains 13 residues.

This clone was observed a few times. CDR3 protein: CASSSGQGTDTQYF. CDR3 DNA sequence: TGCGCCAGCAGCTCAGGGCAGGGCACAGATACGCAGTATTTT. V is TRBV4-1 and J is TRBJ2-3, with TRBD1 as a possible D gene (5 bases). The germline V and J ends were trimmed by 5 bases and 1 base, with 10 bases remaining between them. CDR1 is MGHRA and CDR2 is YSYEKL in the germline V gene. The CDR3 is 14 residues long.

This sequence joins TRBV7-2 and TRBJ2-1; D perhaps matches TRBD2 (5 bases). This CDR3 is 14 amino acids long. Germline values: CDR1 SGHTA, CDR2 FQGNSA. V lost 0 bases, J lost 7 bases, and 10 bases lay in between. CDR3 amino acids: CASSLARGKNEQFF. The CDR3, as DNA: TGTGCCAGCAGCTTAGCTAGAGGGAAAAATGAGCAGTTCTTC.

V and J are TRBV7-2 and TRBJ2-3; a possible D gene is TRBD1 (5 bases). Germline V CDR1 and CDR2: SGHTA, FQGNSA. The CDR3 length is 15 residues. V was trimmed by 5 bases and J by 1 base, leaving 13 bases between them. Here the CDR3 reads CASSLREAGTDTQYF. In nucleotides, the CDR3 is TGTGCCAGCAGCCTCAGGGAAGCAGGCACAGATACGCAGTATTTT.

The genes are TRBV29-1 and TRBJ2-7; 12 nucleotides align to TRBD2. The CDR3 contains 16 residues. Germline CDR1 is SQVTM and CDR2 is ANQGSEA. V shed 4 bases, J shed 0 bases, and the junction held 7 bases outside the gene matches. DNA of the CDR3: TGCAGCGTTGGGACTAGCGGGACTATCAGCTCCTACGAGCAGTACTTC. As protein: CSVGTSGTISSYEQYF.

The genes are TRBV30 and TRBJ2-2; 11 bases are a match to TRBD2. Germline V gives CDR1 GTSNPN, CDR2 SVGIG (reference sequence). This CDR3 comprises 16 residues. Losses at the gene ends were 0 bases for V and 4 bases for J; bases not matched to a gene: 4. CDR3 protein: CAWSVRLAGGTGELFF. The CDR3 nucleotides read TGTGCCTGGAGTGTACGGCTAGCGGGAGGCACCGGGGAGCTGTTTTTT.

This clone was picked up one time. V and J are TRBV30 and TRBJ1-1; 9 positions match TRBD1. V trimming: 0 bases; J trimming: 11 bases; junction bases outside the gene matches: 10. Germline CDR1 is GTSNPN and CDR2 is SVGIG (reference sequence). CDR3 length: 14 amino acids. The CDR3 DNA reads TGTGCCTGGAGTGTAACGCCTGGGACAGGGAATGCTTTCTTT. Translation: CAWSVTPGTGNAFF. Combining the CDR3 with reference TRBV30 and TRBJ1-1 gives the whole variable domain SQTIHQWPATLVQPVGSPLSLECTVEGTSNPNLYWYRQAAGRGLQLLFYSVGIGQISSEVPQNLSASRPQDRQFILSSKKLLLSDSGFYLCAWSVTPGTGNAFFGQGTRLTVV.

This clone was picked up one time. The rearrangement uses TRBV5-5 and TRBJ1-1; D remains unclear. This CDR3 comprises 14 residues. Looked up from germline, CDR1 is SGHKS and CDR2 is YYEKEE (reference sequence). V was clipped by 0 bases and J by 0 bases, with 6 bases between them. This CDR3 is CASSLVQMNTEAFF. The DNA of the CDR3 is TGTGCCAGCAGCTTGGTCCAGATGAACACTGAAGCTTTCTTT.